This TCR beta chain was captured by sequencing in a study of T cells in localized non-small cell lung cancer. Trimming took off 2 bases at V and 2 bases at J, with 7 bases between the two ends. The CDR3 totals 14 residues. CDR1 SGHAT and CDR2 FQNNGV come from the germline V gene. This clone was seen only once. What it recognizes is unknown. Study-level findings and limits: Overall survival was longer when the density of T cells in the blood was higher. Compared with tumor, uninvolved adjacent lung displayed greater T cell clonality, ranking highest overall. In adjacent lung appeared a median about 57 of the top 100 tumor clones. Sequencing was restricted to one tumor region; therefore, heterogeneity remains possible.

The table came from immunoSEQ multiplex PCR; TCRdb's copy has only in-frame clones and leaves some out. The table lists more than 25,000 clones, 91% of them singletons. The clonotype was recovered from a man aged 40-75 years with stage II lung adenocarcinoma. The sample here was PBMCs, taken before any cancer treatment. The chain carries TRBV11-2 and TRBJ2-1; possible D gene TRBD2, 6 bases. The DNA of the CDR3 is TGTGCCAGCAGCTTACGGACTACCTACAATGAGCAGTTCTTC. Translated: CASSLRTTYNEQFF.